These T cell receptor beta chains were read from a single sample in a study of radiotherapy plus CTLA-4 blockade in lung cancer. Produced via immunoSEQ multiplex PCR; TCRdb's table is partial and in-frame only. The sample includes tens of thousands of clones, roughly 80% of them seen just once. The sequenced sample was peripheral blood, obtained from a patient treated with radiotherapy plus ipilimumab. The receptors shown here come from a human donor with non-small cell lung cancer whose response to radiotherapy plus ipilimumab could not be evaluated. The CDR3 runs from the conserved cysteine through the conserved F or W. D genes are given only for firm matches. The size entry is marked missing in some rows and otherwise reads once, few, many or a size class.

TRBV15,TRBD2,.,TRBJ2-2,TGTGCCACCAGCAGAGCTGCCACTAGCGGGAGCGGTTTTTTGGCCGGGGAGCTGTTTTTT,CATSRAATSGSGFLAGELFF
TRBV7-2,.,.,TRBJ1-5,TGTGCCAGCAGCGGTGACGGAGGACAGCCCCAGCATTTT,CASSGDGGQPQHF
TRBV27,TRBD1,few,TRBJ2-1,TGTGCCAGCAGTTTATTACAGGGGTACAATGAGCAGTTCTTC,CASSLLQGYNEQFF
TRBV30,.,.,TRBJ2-4,TGTGCCTGGCACCGGGGAAACATTCAGTACTTC,CAWHRGNIQYF
TRBV6-6,.,.,TRBJ2-5,TGTGCCAGCAGCCGGGGTGGAGAGACCCAGTACTTC,CASSRGGETQYF
TRBV27,TRBD1,.,TRBJ1-2,TGTGCCAGCAGTTCCGGGACAGGCCGTTATGGCTACACCTTC,CASSSGTGRYGYTF
TRBV10-3,.,few,TRBJ1-2,TGTGCCACCCTTAGCCCAGACAGGTCTAACTATGGCTACACCTTC,CATLSPDRSNYGYTF
TRBV6-6,.,.,TRBJ2-5,TGTGCCAGCAGTTCCCTGTCCGGGGGGCGGCAAGAGACCCAGTACTTC,CASSSLSGGRQETQYF
TRBV7-2,.,.,TRBJ1-5,TGTGCCAGCAGCCCGGACAGTGTTGGCGGTCAGCCCCAGCATTTT,CASSPDSVGGQPQHF
TRBV19,TRBD1,.,TRBJ1-2,TGTGCCAGTAGTATAGCCCTACCTCCGGGACAGGGTGCCTATGGCTACACCTTC,CASSIALPPGQGAYGYTF
TRBV9,.,.,TRBJ2-3,TGTGCCAGCAGCGTACGGGCAGATACGCAGTATTTT,CASSVRADTQYF
TRBV27,TRBD1,.,TRBJ2-7,TGTGCCAGCAGTCCAAGACAGGGGGGGAGCGAGCAGTACTTC,CASSPRQGGSEQYF
TRBV29-1,.,.,TRBJ2-7,TGCAGCGTTGATTTCCCCGACAGGCCCTACGAGCAGTACTTC,CSVDFPDRPYEQYF
TRBV2,.,.,TRBJ1-1,TGTGCCAGCAATCGAATCCGGACACCCGAAGCTTTCTTT,CASNRIRTPEAFF
TRBV6-5,.,.,TRBJ1-1,TGTGCCAGCAGTTACTCGAGTAACACTGAAGCTTTCTTT,CASSYSSNTEAFF
TRBV7-3,.,few,TRBJ2-2,TGTGCCAGCAGCTTTTACAGGACCGGGGAGCTGTTTTTT,CASSFYRTGELFF
TRBV5-4,.,few,TRBJ1-6,TGTGCCAGCAGCTTGGGGGGCAATTCACCCCTCCACTTT,CASSLGGNSPLHF
TRBV5-6,.,.,TRBJ2-2,TGTGCCAGCAGCCGTGGGACATTCGCCGGGGAGCTGTTTTTT,CASSRGTFAGELFF
TRBV4-1,TRBD1,once,TRBJ1-5,TGCGCCAGCAGCCGACGGGACAGGGGTTCGAATCAGCCCCAGCATTTT,CASSRRDRGSNQPQHF
TRBV7-3,TRBD2,.,TRBJ2-5,TGTGCCAGCAGCTCGACTAGCGGGAGACAGACCCAGTACTTC,CASSSTSGRQTQYF
TRBV9,.,.,TRBJ2-3,TGTGCCAGCAGCGTAGTCCTAGACACGCAGTATTTT,CASSVVLDTQYF
TRBV7-2,TRBD1,.,TRBJ1-1,TGTGCCAGCAGCCGATACGAGGGACAGGCGATTTCTGAAGCTTTCTTT,CASSRYEGQAISEAFF
TRBV9,.,.,TRBJ1-1,TGTGCCAGCAGTGCCCGTGGGGGGGAGGACACTGAAGCTTTCTTT,CASSARGGEDTEAFF
TRBV7-9,TRBD2,once,TRBJ2-1,TGTGCCAGCAGCTCATTGCGGGAGACCGGGCAGTTCTTC,CASSSLRETGQFF
TRBV9,.,.,TRBJ1-3,TGTGCCAGCAGCGAGAGGGTGGGAGAGAGCTCTGGAAACACCATATATTTT,CASSERVGESSGNTIYF
TRBV7-8,.,once,TRBJ1-4,TGTGCCAGCAGCAGGAGTTATGAAAAACTGTTTTTT,CASSRSYEKLFF
TRBV9,TRBD1,.,TRBJ2-7,TGTGCCAGCAGCGTAGGGCAGGGGGCCTACGAGCAGTACTTC,CASSVGQGAYEQYF
TRBV6-5,TRBD1,.,TRBJ1-2,TGTGCCAGCACCTTGGACAGGGGAGGAGGCTACACCTTC,CASTLDRGGGYTF
TRBV28,.,.,TRBJ1-2,TGTGCCAGCAGAATATGGTTGGCGGGCAGGCCGGGCTACACCTTC,CASRIWLAGRPGYTF
TRBV5-5,.,few,TRBJ1-1,TGTGCCAGCAGCTTTCAAGGGGAAACTGAAGCTTTCTTT,CASSFQGETEAFF
TRBV7-2,.,.,TRBJ1-1,TGTGCCAGCAGCCCCAGCGGACGCTTGAACACTGAAGCTTTCTTT,CASSPSGRLNTEAFF
TRBV6-5,.,.,TRBJ1-6,TGTGCCTCAACACCTCGTGGTAATTCACCCCTCCACTTT,CASTPRGNSPLHF
TRBV7-2,TRBD2,once,TRBJ2-5,TGTGCCAGCAGCAGGACTAGCGGGGAAGAGACCCAGTACTTC,CASSRTSGEETQYF
TRBV9,.,.,TRBJ2-2,TGTGCCAGCAGCGTACCTGAGGAGGGAGCCGACACCGGGGAGCTGTTTTTT,CASSVPEEGADTGELFF
TRBV19,TRBD2,once,TRBJ2-3,TGTGCCAGTAGTATAGGGCGTACTAGCGGGCGGGGAGATACGCAGTATTTT,CASSIGRTSGRGDTQYF
TRBV5-1,TRBD1,.,TRBJ2-2,TGCGCCAGCAGCTTGTCTCCGGGACAGGGATCCGGGGAGCTGTTTTTT,CASSLSPGQGSGELFF
TRBV6-5,.,.,TRBJ1-2,TGTGCCAGCAGTTACCTCCGGGGAGATGGCTACACCTTC,CASSYLRGDGYTF
TRBV12-5,.,.,TRBJ2-3,TGTGCTAGTGCCCCCCGGCCACAGCGCACAGATACGCAGTATTTT,CASAPRPQRTDTQYF
TRBV27,TRBD2,.,TRBJ2-1,TGTGCCAGTGGACCGGGGGGATACAATGAGCAGTTCTTC,CASGPGGYNEQFF
TRBV5-1,.,.,TRBJ2-5,TGCGCCAGCAGCTTTTTTGGGGGGGCGGGGGAGACCCAGTACTTC,CASSFFGGAGETQYF
TRBV11-2,.,.,TRBJ2-1,TGTGCCAGCAGCTTGTCTATGGGACGCTCCCAGGGGCAATGGGAGCAGTTCTTC,CASSLSMGRSQGQWEQFF
TRBV7-6,.,few,TRBJ1-1,TGTGCCAGCAGCTTAGACAGACGGAAGAACACTGAAGCTTTCTTT,CASSLDRRKNTEAFF
TRBV11-3,TRBD2,.,TRBJ2-3,TGTGCCAGCAGCTTAGATGGACTAGCGGGAGATACGCAGTATTTT,CASSLDGLAGDTQYF
TRBV6-5,TRBD1,.,TRBJ1-2,TGTGCCAGCAGGTCCGACAGGGACTATGGCTACACCTTC,CASRSDRDYGYTF
TRBV5-8,.,.,TRBJ2-3,TGTGCCAGCAGCATTCCAGGGGATCCTAGCACAGATACGCAGTATTTT,CASSIPGDPSTDTQYF
TRBV27,.,once,TRBJ2-3,TGTGCCAGCAGTCCCTGGCAGGTCTCTAGCACAGATACGCAGTATTTT,CASSPWQVSSTDTQYF
TRBV5-8,.,.,TRBJ2-7,TGTGCCAGCGGCCCCTACGAGCAGTACTTC,CASGPYEQYF
TRBV5-6,.,.,TRBJ2-6,TGTGCCAGCAGCTCCTACAGCTCTGGGGCCAACGTCCTGACTTTC,CASSSYSSGANVLTF
TRBV30,TRBD1,few,TRBJ2-4,TGTGCCTGGAGTGCTACCGGGACAGGCAGGGACATTCAGTACTTC,CAWSATGTGRDIQYF
TRBV9,TRBD1,.,TRBJ1-1,TGTGCCAGCAGCTCGAGACAGGGCTGGAACACTGAAGCTTTCTTT,CASSSRQGWNTEAFF
TRBV27,.,.,TRBJ2-7,TGTGCCAGCAGTTTATTGAGCAGGGGCGAGCAGTACTTC,CASSLLSRGEQYF
TRBV7-2,TRBD1,.,TRBJ2-5,TGTGCCAGCAGCCGGGCCTCGTGGGGCAGGGGGCGCGGAGAGACCCAGTACTTC,CASSRASWGRGRGETQYF
TRBV5-1,.,.,TRBJ1-1,TGCGCCAGCAGCTTGGGGGGCACCGGAGAAGCTTTCTTT,CASSLGGTGEAFF
TRBV9,.,.,TRBJ2-3,TGTGCCAGCAGCGTAGTCGGGAGTTATGCAGATACGCAGTATTTT,CASSVVGSYADTQYF
TRBV13,.,few,TRBJ1-4,TGTGCCAGCAGCTCACGGGACTTTAATGAAAAACTGTTTTTT,CASSSRDFNEKLFF
TRBV2,.,.,TRBJ1-3,TGTGCCAGCAGTGTACTCCTCTCTGGAAACACCATATATTTT,CASSVLLSGNTIYF